Included here is one TCR beta chain sequence, with context. Its antigen is still unknown. In germline, CDR1 is PRHDT, CDR2 FYEKMQ (reference sequence). This CDR3 region has 16 residues. Trimming at V came to 3 bases and at J to 4 bases, leaving 8 bases not matched to a gene. This sample is drawn from a study of shared clonotypes between healthy human individuals. Study overall: Researchers assigned three CD4 naive, three CD4 memory, two CD8 naive and one CD8 memory plate to each donor.

Study conclusions and caveats: The generation probabilities recorded for non-shared clonotypes fell below those of clonotypes shared by all four donors.

Some clones are missing from TCRdb's copy, which holds only in-frame ones; the method was immunoSEQ multiplex PCR. The profile covers roughly 2,000,000 clones, with just over 90% appearing a single time and around 1.7% taken by the ten largest. It was CD45RO-negative cells, positively selected for CCR7, that made up naive CD8 cells, with terminally differentiated effector memory CD45RA+ cells excluded. The V call is TRBV13, the J call TRBJ2-2, with 7 bases identical to TRBD1. Sequencing was carried out using naive CD8+ T cells from PBMCs. The source is a man aged 18-30 years in good health. Some clones in this sample may be carry-over from other donors' samples. CDR3 DNA: TGTGCCAGCAGCTTTTCACAGGGGTTAGTCACCGGGGAGCTGTTTTTT. As protein: CASSFSQGLVTGELFF.